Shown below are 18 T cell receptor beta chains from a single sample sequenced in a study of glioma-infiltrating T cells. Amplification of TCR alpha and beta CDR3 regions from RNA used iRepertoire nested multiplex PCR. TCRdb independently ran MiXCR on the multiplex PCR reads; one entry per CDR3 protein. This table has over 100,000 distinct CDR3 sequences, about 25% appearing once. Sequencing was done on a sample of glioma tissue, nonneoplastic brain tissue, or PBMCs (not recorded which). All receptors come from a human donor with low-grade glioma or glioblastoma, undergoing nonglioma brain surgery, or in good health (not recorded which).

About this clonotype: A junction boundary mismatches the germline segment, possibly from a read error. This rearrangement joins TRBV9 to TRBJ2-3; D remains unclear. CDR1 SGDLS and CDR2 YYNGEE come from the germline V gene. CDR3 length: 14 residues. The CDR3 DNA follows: TGTGCCGGCAGCGTCCCCCCCCGGACAGATACGCAGTATTTT. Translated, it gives CAGSVPPRTDTQYF. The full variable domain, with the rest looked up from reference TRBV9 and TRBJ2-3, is DSGVTQTPKHLITATGQRVTLRCSPRSGDLSVYWYQQSLDQGLQFLIQYYNGEERAKGNILERFSAQQFPDLHSELNLSSLELGDSALYFCAGSVPPRTDTQYFGPGTRLTVL.

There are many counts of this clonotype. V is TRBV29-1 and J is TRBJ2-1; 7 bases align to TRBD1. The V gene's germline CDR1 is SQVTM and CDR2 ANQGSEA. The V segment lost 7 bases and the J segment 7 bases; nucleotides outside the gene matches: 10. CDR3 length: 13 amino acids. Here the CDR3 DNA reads TGCAGCGGATTGACAGGGATTCCAAATGAGCAGTTCTTC. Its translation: CSGLTGIPNEQFF.

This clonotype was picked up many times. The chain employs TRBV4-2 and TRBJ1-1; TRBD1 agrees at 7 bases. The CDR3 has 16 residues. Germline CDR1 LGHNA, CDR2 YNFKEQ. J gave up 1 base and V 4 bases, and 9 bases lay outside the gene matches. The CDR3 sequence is CASSPIQGPRNTEAFF. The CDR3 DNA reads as TGTGCCAGCAGCCCGATACAGGGGCCGAGGAACACTGAAGCTTTCTTT.

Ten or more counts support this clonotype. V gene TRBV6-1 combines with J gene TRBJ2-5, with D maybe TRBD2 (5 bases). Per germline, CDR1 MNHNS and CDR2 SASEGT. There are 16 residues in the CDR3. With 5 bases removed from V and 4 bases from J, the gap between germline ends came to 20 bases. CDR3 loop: CASSSPGSSAGETQYF. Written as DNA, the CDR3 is TGTGCCAGCAGTTCGCCCGGATCCTCGGCGGGAGAGACCCAGTACTTC.

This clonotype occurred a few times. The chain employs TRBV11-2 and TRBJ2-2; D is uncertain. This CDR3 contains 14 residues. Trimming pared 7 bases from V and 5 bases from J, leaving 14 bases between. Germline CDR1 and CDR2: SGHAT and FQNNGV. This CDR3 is CASNPRPATGELFF. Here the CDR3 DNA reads TGTGCCAGCAACCCCCGGCCAGCGACCGGGGAGCTGTTTTTT.

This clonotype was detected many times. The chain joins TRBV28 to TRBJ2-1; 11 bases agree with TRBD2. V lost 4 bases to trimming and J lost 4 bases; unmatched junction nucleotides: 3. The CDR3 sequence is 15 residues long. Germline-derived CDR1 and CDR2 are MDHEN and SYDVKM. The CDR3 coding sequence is TGTGCCAGCAGTTCTTCTAGCGGGGGGTACAATGAGCAGTTCTTC. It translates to CASSSSSGGYNEQFF.

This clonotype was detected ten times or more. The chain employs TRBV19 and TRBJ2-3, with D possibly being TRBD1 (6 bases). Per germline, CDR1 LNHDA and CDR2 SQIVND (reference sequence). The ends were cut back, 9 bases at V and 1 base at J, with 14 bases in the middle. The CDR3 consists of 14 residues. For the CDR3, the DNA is TGTGCCAGCAAAGGACAGCTAGGCACAGATACGCAGTATTTT. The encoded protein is CASKGQLGTDTQYF.

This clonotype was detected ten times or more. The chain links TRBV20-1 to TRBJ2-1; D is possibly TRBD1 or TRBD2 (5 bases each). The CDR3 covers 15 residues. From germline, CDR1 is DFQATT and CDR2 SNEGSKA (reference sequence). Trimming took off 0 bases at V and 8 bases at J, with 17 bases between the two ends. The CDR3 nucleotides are TGCAGTGCTAGAGACTCCGGGACCCCCATGGATGAGCAGTTCTTC. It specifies CSARDSGTPMDEQFF.

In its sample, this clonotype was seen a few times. The CDR3 reads CASSPPGQREETQYF. The DNA for the CDR3 is TGTGCCAGCTCACCGCCGGGACAACGTGAGGAGACCCAGTACTTC. The chain combines TRBV18 with TRBJ2-5; TRBD1 is a possible D gene (6 bases). Germline V gives CDR1 KGHSH, CDR2 LQKENI. The V and J ends lost 3 bases and 5 bases respectively, with 16 bases between them. The CDR3 loop spans 15 amino acids.

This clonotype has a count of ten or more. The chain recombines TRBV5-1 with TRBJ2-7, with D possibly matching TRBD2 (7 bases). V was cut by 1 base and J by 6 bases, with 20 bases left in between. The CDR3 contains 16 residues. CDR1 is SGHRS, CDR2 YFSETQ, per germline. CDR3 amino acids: CASSLRAGQSSSEQYF. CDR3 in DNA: TGCGCCAGCAGCTTGCGAGCGGGACAAAGTAGTTCCGAGCAGTACTTC.

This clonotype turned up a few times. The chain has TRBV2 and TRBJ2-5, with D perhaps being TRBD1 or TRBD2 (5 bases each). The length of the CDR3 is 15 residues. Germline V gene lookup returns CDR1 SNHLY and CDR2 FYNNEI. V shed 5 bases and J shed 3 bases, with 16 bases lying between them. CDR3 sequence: CASSPRDVREETQYF. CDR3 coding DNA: TGTGCCAGCAGTCCCAGGGACGTCAGGGAAGAGACCCAGTACTTC.

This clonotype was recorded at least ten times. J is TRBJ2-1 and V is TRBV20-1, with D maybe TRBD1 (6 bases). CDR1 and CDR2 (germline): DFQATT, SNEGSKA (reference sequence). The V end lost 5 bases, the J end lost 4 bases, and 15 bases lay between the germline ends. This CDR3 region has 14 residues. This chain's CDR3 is CSAPTGSEYNEQFF. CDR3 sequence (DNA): TGCAGTGCTCCCACAGGGAGCGAGTACAATGAGCAGTTCTTC.

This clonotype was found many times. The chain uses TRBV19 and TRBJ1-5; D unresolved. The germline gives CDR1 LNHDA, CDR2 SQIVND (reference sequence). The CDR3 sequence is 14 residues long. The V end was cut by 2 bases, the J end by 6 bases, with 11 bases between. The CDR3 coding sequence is TGTGCCAGTAGTATAACGGCACCCGGTCAGCCCCAGCATTTT. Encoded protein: CASSITAPGQPQHF.

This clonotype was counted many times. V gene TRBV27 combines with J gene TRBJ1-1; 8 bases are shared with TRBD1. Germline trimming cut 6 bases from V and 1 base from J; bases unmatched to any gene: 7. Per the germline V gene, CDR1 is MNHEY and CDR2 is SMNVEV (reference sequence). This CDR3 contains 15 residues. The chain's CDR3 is CASRSYRGENTEAFF. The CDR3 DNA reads TGTGCCAGCAGATCCTACAGGGGGGAGAACACTGAAGCTTTCTTT.

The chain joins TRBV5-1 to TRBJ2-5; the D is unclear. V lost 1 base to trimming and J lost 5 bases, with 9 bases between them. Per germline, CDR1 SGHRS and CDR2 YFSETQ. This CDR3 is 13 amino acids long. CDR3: CASSLPDGETQYF. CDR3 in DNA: TGCGCCAGCAGCTTGCCCGATGGGGAGACCCAGTACTTC.

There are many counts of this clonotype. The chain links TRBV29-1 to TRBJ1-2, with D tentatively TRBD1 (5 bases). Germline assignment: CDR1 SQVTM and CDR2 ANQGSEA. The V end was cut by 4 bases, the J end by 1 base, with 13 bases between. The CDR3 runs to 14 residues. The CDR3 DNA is TGCAGCGTTGGGGGGGGGGACGTTAACTATGGCTACACCTTC. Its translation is CSVGGGDVNYGYTF.

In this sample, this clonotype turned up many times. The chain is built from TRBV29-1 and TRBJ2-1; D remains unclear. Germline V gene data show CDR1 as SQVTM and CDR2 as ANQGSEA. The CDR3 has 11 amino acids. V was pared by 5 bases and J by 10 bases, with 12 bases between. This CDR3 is CSVRSDGEQFF. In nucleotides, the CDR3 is TGCAGCGTTAGGTCCGACGGGGAGCAGTTCTTC.

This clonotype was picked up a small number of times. The CDR3, as DNA: TGTGCCAGCAGTGCAAGCGCCGGGGCAGATACGCAGTATTTT. It specifies CASSASAGADTQYF. The chain has TRBV2 and TRBJ2-3; possible D gene TRBD2, 5 bases. The CDR3 extends over 14 amino acids. V dropped 4 bases and J dropped 4 bases, with 12 bases sitting between them. Germline CDR1 reads SNHLY; CDR2 reads FYNNEI.